This is a list of T cell receptor beta chains from one sample in a study of blood T cell repertoires in COVID-19. Clones were sequenced by immunoSEQ multiplex PCR, and TCRdb holds only the in-frame ones, with some missing. The sample lists approximately 78,000 clones, around four fifths occurring once. The sample comprised peripheral blood. The receptor source for this set is a woman at least 80 years old with acute or convalescent COVID-19. Both conserved end residues are part of each CDR3. The D gene is left open where the match is weak. Clone size is shown for a subset of rows, as once, few, many or a class of expanded clone.

j_gene: TRBJ1-5; v_gene: TRBV18; d_gene: NA; abundance: NA; CDR3nt: TGTGCCAGCTCACCAGGGGGGAATAGCAATCAGCCCCAGCATTTT; CDR3aa: CASSPGGNSNQPQHF
j_gene: TRBJ1-1; v_gene: TRBV10-3; d_gene: NA; abundance: NA; CDR3nt: TGTGCCATCAGGGGCGGCGGAGGGCGGACTGAAGCTTTCTTT; CDR3aa: CAIRGGGGRTEAFF
j_gene: TRBJ1-5; v_gene: TRBV28; d_gene: NA; abundance: NA; CDR3nt: TGTGCCAGCAGTTTTGGGGGGGCCCTCCGCGCGGGTCAGCCCCAGCATTTT; CDR3aa: CASSFGGALRAGQPQHF
j_gene: TRBJ1-6; v_gene: TRBV21-1; d_gene: NA; abundance: NA; CDR3nt: TGTGCCAGCAGCCTTACTACGGGTCGGTCTAATTCACCCCTCCACTTT; CDR3aa: CASSLTTGRSNSPLHF
j_gene: TRBJ2-5; v_gene: TRBV11-3; d_gene: TRBD2; abundance: NA; CDR3nt: TGTGCCAGCAGCTTAGGGACTAGCGGGATTCGTAAACAAGAGACCCAGTACTTC; CDR3aa: CASSLGTSGIRKQETQYF
j_gene: TRBJ2-6; v_gene: TRBV19; d_gene: NA; abundance: NA; CDR3nt: TGTGCCAGTAGTAACCCCGAAAGTACACCCTCTGGGGCCAACGTCCTGACTTTC; CDR3aa: CASSNPESTPSGANVLTF
j_gene: TRBJ2-1; v_gene: TRBV12-5; d_gene: NA; abundance: NA; CDR3nt: TGTGCTAGTGGTTCAGGACTTCCCGGAGACAATGAGCAGTTCTTC; CDR3aa: CASGSGLPGDNEQFF
j_gene: TRBJ1-5; v_gene: TRBV2; d_gene: NA; abundance: NA; CDR3nt: TGTGCCAGCAGTGACAGGGGAAGGAATCAGCCCCAGCATTTT; CDR3aa: CASSDRGRNQPQHF
j_gene: TRBJ1-4; v_gene: TRBV19; d_gene: TRBD1; abundance: NA; CDR3nt: TGTGCCAGTAGCCACCGACAGGGGAATGAAAAACTGTTTTTT; CDR3aa: CASSHRQGNEKLFF
j_gene: TRBJ1-6; v_gene: TRBV19; d_gene: TRBD1; abundance: NA; CDR3nt: TGTGCCAGTAGTATATTGGGGACAGGGAATAATTCACCCCTCCACTTT; CDR3aa: CASSILGTGNNSPLHF
j_gene: TRBJ1-5; v_gene: TRBV4-1; d_gene: NA; abundance: once; CDR3nt: TGCGCCAGCAGCCAGAGGGGCAATCAGCCCCAGCATTTT; CDR3aa: CASSQRGNQPQHF
j_gene: TRBJ2-3; v_gene: TRBV19; d_gene: TRBD1; abundance: NA; CDR3nt: TGTGCCAGTAGTCCTCAGGGGGAGGATACGCAGTATTTT; CDR3aa: CASSPQGEDTQYF
j_gene: TRBJ1-1; v_gene: TRBV10-1; d_gene: NA; abundance: NA; CDR3nt: TGCGCCAGCAGCCGGGGAGGGGACACCACTGAAGCTTTCTTT; CDR3aa: CASSRGGDTTEAFF
j_gene: TRBJ2-7; v_gene: TRBV10-2; d_gene: TRBD1; abundance: NA; CDR3nt: TGCGCCACCCTCAGGGGAGGACAGGGAGACAACGAGCAGTACTTC; CDR3aa: CATLRGGQGDNEQYF
j_gene: TRBJ1-1; v_gene: TRBV5-6; d_gene: NA; abundance: NA; CDR3nt: TGTGCCAGCACCTACGTCGCCGAGGGTGCTGAAGCTTTCTTT; CDR3aa: CASTYVAEGAEAFF
j_gene: TRBJ1-2; v_gene: TRBV11-1; d_gene: NA; abundance: once; CDR3nt: TGTGCCAGCAGCTCAAACAGGGATGCCCATGGCTACACCTTC; CDR3aa: CASSSNRDAHGYTF
j_gene: TRBJ2-2; v_gene: TRBV7-6; d_gene: NA; abundance: NA; CDR3nt: TGTGCCAGCAGCTTAGTCACAGGGAACACCGGGGAGCTGTTTTTT; CDR3aa: CASSLVTGNTGELFF
j_gene: TRBJ1-3; v_gene: TRBV20-1; d_gene: NA; abundance: NA; CDR3nt: TGCAGTGCCGGCTCTGGAAACACCATATATTTT; CDR3aa: CSAGSGNTIYF
j_gene: TRBJ1-3; v_gene: TRBV10-3; d_gene: TRBD1; abundance: NA; CDR3nt: TGTGCCATCAGGACTACAGGGGGCTCCCCTGGAAACACCATATATTTT; CDR3aa: CAIRTTGGSPGNTIYF
j_gene: TRBJ2-7; v_gene: TRBV3-1/TRBV3-2; d_gene: TRBD2; abundance: NA; CDR3nt: TGTGCCAGCAGCCGGGGAGGACTAGCGGGAGCTGCCGAGCAGTACTTC; CDR3aa: CASSRGGLAGAAEQYF
j_gene: TRBJ1-1; v_gene: TRBV30; d_gene: NA; abundance: NA; CDR3nt: TGTGCCTGGACTTCCAGGGCGAACACTGAAGCTTTCTTT; CDR3aa: CAWTSRANTEAFF
j_gene: TRBJ2-7; v_gene: TRBV6-1; d_gene: TRBD1; abundance: NA; CDR3nt: TGTGCCAGCAGTGAATTCGCGTGGGACAGGGCGAAGGAGCAGTACTTC; CDR3aa: CASSEFAWDRAKEQYF
j_gene: TRBJ1-2; v_gene: TRBV7-9; d_gene: NA; abundance: once; CDR3nt: TGTGCCAGCAGCTTACCGAGCGCCGGAGACTATGGCTACACCTTC; CDR3aa: CASSLPSAGDYGYTF
j_gene: TRBJ2-1; v_gene: TRBV30; d_gene: TRBD2; abundance: NA; CDR3nt: TGTGCCTGGAGGGGCCTGCGGGGGTACAATGAGCAGTTCTTC; CDR3aa: CAWRGLRGYNEQFF
j_gene: TRBJ1-2; v_gene: TRBV19; d_gene: TRBD1; abundance: NA; CDR3nt: TGTGCCAGTAGTATTCAGCAGTCGGGACAGTCATCGGGCTACACCTTC; CDR3aa: CASSIQQSGQSSGYTF
j_gene: TRBJ2-3; v_gene: TRBV7-6; d_gene: TRBD1; abundance: NA; CDR3nt: TGTGCCAGCAGCTTAGTGACAGGGGGAGAAGATACGCAGTATTTT; CDR3aa: CASSLVTGGEDTQYF